This record covers a single T cell receptor beta chain. Its binding antigen is unknown. Base qualities were left out, and no much larger clone turns up one base away. The library came from the immunoSEQ multiplex PCR assay. For the multiplex PCR, a mixture combining 60 forward primers for TCR Vbeta segments and 13 reverse primers for TCR Jbeta segments was used. Amplification of the CDR3 region of rearranged TCR beta genes was performed with a multiplex PCR assay on genomic DNA. The amplified TCR beta libraries were sequenced on the Illumina HiSeq System as 87-base-pair reads. On the authors' methods: Across the 666 repertoires, a later analysis counted about 81 million unique TCR beta chains, some 11 million of which were shared by at least two donors. A nearest-neighbor algorithm error-corrected the raw reads and collapsed the reads into unique sequences, merging closely related sequences to remove PCR and sequencing errors. V, D and J gene segments were assigned by aligning CDR3 sequences to IMGT reference sequences. Each retained sequence needed at least a six-nucleotide match to both a V gene segment and a J gene segment. Rearrangements were classified as productive when the CDR3 lacked stop codons and remained in frame with V and J, and all other rearrangements were classified as non-productive. Following IMGT convention, CDR3 was defined as the stretch from the second conserved V-encoded cysteine to the conserved J-encoded phenylalanine. In an earlier analysis of just under 600 of the donors, sequences lacking an unambiguous match to a single V gene segment were excluded. An earlier analysis of 550 to 650 of the donors classified V segments as functional when productive rearrangements were above 56.7% and as segregating when the standard deviation between donors was above 5%. To diagnose cytomegalovirus status from the catalog of TCR beta chain sequences, a statistical classification framework was built. In a later analysis, V and J genes were assigned by comparing TCR nucleotide sequences against IMGT/GENE-DB human TR gene sequences. A later analysis assigned CDR3 sequences and most-parsimonious VDJ recombination scenarios with the TCRdist pipeline. In a later analysis, each TCR beta chain was defined by its CDR3 amino acid sequence together with its V-gene family, and reads without a unique V-gene family were excluded. As a way to deal with suspected cross-contamination and a sequencing artifact, a later analysis dropped 592 nucleotide sequences that were highly shared and had low generation probability. In a later analysis, a clonal expansion index for each public chain was calculated from normalized within-repertoire ranks of inferred template counts. A later analysis computed generation probabilities with a VDJ recombination model fitted to out-of-frame rearrangements, and checked the results against IGoR. Hypergeometric tests were used in a later analysis to score TCR-TCR, TCR-HLA and TCR-CMV co-occurrence, with a repertoire-size bias correction applied to the TCR pairs. In a later analysis, false discovery rates were estimated by permuting HLA or CMV assignments 20 times. In a later analysis, co-occurring TCRs were grouped with DBSCAN, and TCRdist sequence similarity was added when clustering was performed within HLA-allele-positive subsets. Repertoires with fewer than 30,000 or more than 120,000 public chains were left out of co-occurrence clustering, as were five repertoires with anomalous nucleotide sharing. The source is immuneACCESS, and TCRdb retained only in-frame sequences with V and J called. Part of the clones is not carried over; for the studies checked, unresolved V genes explain less than half of this, and the remainder is unexplained. From that table come the V and J calls and clone size; the DNA was used to work out D and trimming. The sample includes about 130,000 clones, with roughly 75% observed a single time. About 3.3% of the sample is held by the ten biggest clonotypes.

V is reduced by 4 bases and J by 6 bases, leaving a spacing of 7 bases between them. The CDR3 runs 12 residues from the cysteine to the phenylalanine. Only the CDR3 DNA stays, 36 bases, in frame from base 1. Per the germline V gene, SNHLY is the CDR1 and FYNNEI is the CDR2. These data originate in a study of cytomegalovirus exposure and HLA in healthy donors (dated by TCRdb to the late 2010s). As for the study more broadly: An earlier analysis of some 600 of the donors reported 276 Gb of sequence data and around 110 million unique TCR beta sequences obtained from roughly 180 million T cells. On average, around 230,000 unique TCR beta nucleotide sequences were sequenced per donor among 398 genotyped donors of the cohort, with about 17% of those sequences being non-productive. Alongside the repertoire data, information on donor age, sex, ethnicity and CMV serostatus was compiled. In a later analysis, previously published TCR beta repertoires from 670 or so donors were re-analyzed and high-resolution HLA genotyping was added so that TCR occurrence patterns could be studied. Every repertoire in the discovery cohort had been generated on one and the same sequencing platform. Approximately 310 gigabases of sequencing data and 70 million to 100 million unique TCR sequences were included in an early release covering around 650 HLA-typed donors. The study profiled the T cell repertoires of hundreds of subjects by immunosequencing and related them to cytomegalovirus serostatus. High-throughput TCR immunosequencing, statistical association of individual TCRs with disease status, and machine learning were combined to predict cytomegalovirus infection status. Class I and class II HLA loci were covered by the typing at four-digit resolution. Typing coverage varied by locus: roughly 620-640 donors for A, B, C, DRB1 and DQB1; 500 to 550 for DQA1; over 600 for DPA1; under 490 for DPB1. In addition to the first cohort of around 670 subjects, a separate validation cohort of 120 different subjects was used. About 5 DR-DQ haplotypes were handled as single units for association and clustering, since linkage in the cohort was strong. To decide whether each TCR beta V gene segment behaved as functional or pseudogenic, an earlier analysis of over 500 of the donors relied on high-throughput TCR beta sequencing. The study was designed to test whether signatures of past pathogen exposure could be identified by cataloging public T cell receptors. Rather than using new phenotypic data, the later analysis identified candidate immune exposures from TCR beta sequences and from how often those sequences occurred across donors. The genetic ancestry cluster associated with self-reported Caucasian donors included approximately 85% of the roughly 360 genotyped donors. Genome-wide SNP genotypes for about 65% of the roughly 670 donors were used in a later genetic analysis, which treated that subset as a discovery cohort.

The cohort was made up of about 610 healthy bone marrow donors. At the time of sampling, all cohort members were nominally healthy, though unrecorded immune exposures were likely present. The donor tested CMV seronegative, placing the donor among the 350 or so seronegative members of the cohort. Each donor provided a peripheral blood sample, and peripheral blood mononuclear cells were used for TCR beta sequencing. Genomic DNA was extracted from the blood cell samples with the Qiagen DNeasy Blood Extraction Kit. Broader findings and caveats from the paper: The cohort was sequenced for TCR beta chains only, and without alpha or paired-chain data the features that could be detected were limited. The earlier analysis of about 600 of the donors excluded roughly 17 rarely observed V segments, including chromosome 9 orphons, because counts were too low. The only immune exposure information available for the cohort was CMV serostatus. A later analysis associated some 17,000 TCR beta sequences with specific HLA alleles at a false discovery rate of 0.05. The authors suggested that the approach could potentially be generalized to other disease states and immunological phenotypes. In a later analysis, HLA-associated TCR beta chains were found to be more clonally expanded and to have lower generation probabilities than equally common non-associated chains. Linkage disequilibrium might explain the correlated functional status among segregating V segments, but an unknown experimental factor could not be ruled out. A later genetic analysis reported fewer N-insertions in productive TCRs among donors in an Asian-associated ancestry cluster than the roughly 620-donor mean. A further reported finding was that TCR beta sequences accurately predicted the HLA-A and HLA-B alleles for most subjects in the first cohort. Because some donors lacked HLA typing at each locus, the association tests relied only on the typed subset. The study gave a list of under 200 TCR beta chains associated with cytomegalovirus. According to a later analysis, parvovirus B19, influenza, CMV and Epstein-Barr virus appeared linked to several top co-occurrence clusters. An earlier analysis of approximately 570 of the donors showed that most TCR beta V segments appeared in productive rearrangements either about 87% or about 30% of the time, which broadly matched IMGT annotations. According to a later analysis, TCR association rates differed among HLA loci, with DRB1 alleles showing the most associated TCRs and HLA-C alleles showing the fewest. According to a later analysis, most CMV-associated TCR beta chains appeared to be HLA-restricted, and the HLA associations seemed to be driven largely by CMV exposure. Cytomegalovirus status was reported to be diagnosed by the classifier with high specificity and sensitivity in both the original and validation cohorts. Across donors, most TCR sequences were observed very rarely, whereas some public TCRs were present in many individuals. In vitro tests confirmed that a few of the cytomegalovirus-associated TCR beta chains recognize cytomegalovirus antigens. The sequencing pipeline was judged likely to have produced a cluster of highly shared sequence variants as a technical artifact. Assigning TCR associations to individual alleles was difficult when HLA alleles, especially DR and DQ, strongly co-occurred. The 87-base-pair reads could not distinguish some IMGT-functional V segments, including TRBV6-2 and TRBV6-3, so those segments were excluded. The presence/absence analyses assumed that sequencing depth was roughly uniform across donors, and that assumption may not be true. A later genetic analysis associated a missense DCLRE1C variant with V-gene and J-gene trimming of TCR beta chains, and an independent cohort replicated the association.

Sequenced input: PBMCs. The rearrangement joined TRBV2 to TRBJ1-5; TRBD1 is a possible D gene, resting on 6 matching bases. The source of this sequence is a woman between 50 and 59 years old in good health and CMV-seronegative. The CDR3 is CASSGGGQPQHF. DNA sequence: TGTGCCAGCAGTGGAGGGGGTCAGCCCCAGCATTTT.